This TCR beta chain was sequenced in a study of CD8+ T cells in alopecia areata. Across the whole study: Treated patients received oral tofacitinib, 5 to 10 mg twice daily.

Treatment specified: oral pan-JAK inhibitor, 5-10 mg twice daily. The investigators collected lesional scalp punch biopsies and peripheral blood from alopecia areata patients. In germline, CDR1 is SGDLS, CDR2 YYNGEE. Trimming took 0 bases from V and 5 from J, leaving 14 bases between them. CDR3 length equals 15 residues. Extraction of RNA preceded its reverse transcription into cDNA, which served as the sequencing template. Clones were read by immunoSEQ multiplex PCR, and TCRdb kept only the in-frame ones, dropping some. The sample yields roughly 210,000 clones, less than 50% seen once. The table lists this clone with a count of one.

The sample was CD4+ T cells sorted from blood, taken at roughly week 38, from a patient treated with tofacitinib. The rearrangement uses TRBV9 and TRBJ1-2; D remains ambiguous. The source of this sequence is a human donor with alopecia areata. CDR3: CASSVEWDPRYGYTF. The CDR3 DNA reads TGTGCCAGCAGCGTAGAATGGGATCCTCGGTATGGCTACACCTTC.